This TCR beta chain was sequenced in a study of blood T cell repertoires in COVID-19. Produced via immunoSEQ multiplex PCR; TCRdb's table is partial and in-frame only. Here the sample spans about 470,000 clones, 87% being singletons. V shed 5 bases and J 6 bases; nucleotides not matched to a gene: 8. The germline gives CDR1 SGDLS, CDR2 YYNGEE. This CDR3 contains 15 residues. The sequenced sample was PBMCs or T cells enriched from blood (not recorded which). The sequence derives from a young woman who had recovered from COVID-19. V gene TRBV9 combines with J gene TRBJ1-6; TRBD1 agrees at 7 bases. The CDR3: CASSPRGAPNSPLHF. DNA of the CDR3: TGTGCCAGCAGTCCCAGGGGGGCCCCTAATTCACCCCTCCACTTT.